This TCR beta chain originates from a study of blood T cell repertoires in COVID-19 (dated by TCRdb to the early 2020s). Concerning the study at large: Collaborator samples came from the United States, Italy and Spain and covered acute and convalescent phases of COVID-19. The prospective study material was composed of cDNA or gDNA derived from T cells, B-cell-depleted T cells, or PBMCs. Subjects who had been exposed to COVID-19, were actively infected with it, or had recovered from it provided the deeply sampled blood TCRbeta repertoires that made up the dataset. The repertoires were released in a freely available public database intended as a resource for research on the immune response to SARS-CoV-2. Samples were obtained from the ongoing ImmuneRACE study (first 160 participants) and from about 1,300 subjects provided by 6 global collaborators. The sample metadata nearly always contained a de-identified subject ID, COVID-19 status, age in years and sex. Where available, HLA class I and class II types were taken from metadata supplied by the sample provider and were not determined by assay-based typing. Broad study findings and their caveats: How much clinical and demographic metadata was included differed by source and by participant, and the metadata was provided uncurated.

The CDR3, cysteine through phenylalanine, is 14 amino acids long. Only the CDR3 DNA stays, 42 bases, in frame from base 1. The germline V and J ends show losses of 2 bases and 6 bases respectively, and no gene match explains 2 bases of the junction. Taken from the germline V gene, the CDR1 and CDR2 loops are SGHTA and FQGTGA. TCRbeta CDR3 regions were amplified from genomic DNA using the immunoSEQ Assay, a bias-controlled multiplex PCR. From the authors' description of their analysis: Within the assay, amplification of reference gene primers was used to estimate how many nucleated cells each sample contained. To quantify the absolute abundance of each unique TCRbeta CDR3 rearrangement, sequence reads were collapsed and filtered. For each sample, productive Simpson clonality was calculated as the square root of Simpson's diversity index over productive rearrangements. TCRdb retrieved this table from immuneACCESS and kept in-frame rearrangements only. Not all clones are present; in checked studies, unresolved V genes account for under half, and no reason is known for the remainder. The V and J calls and clone size were taken over from that table, and D and trimming were inferred from the DNA. For this sample the table gives about 60,000 clones, of which approximately 86% were detected only once. About 4.4% of the sample goes to the ten largest clones.

A note on this clone: Its antigen remains unidentified. There are no base qualities to consult, and no much larger clone falls within one base.

Each collaborating institution followed its own protocols to collect whole blood in K2EDTA tubes. For TCRbeta analysis, collaborators shipped samples in one of three forms: frozen whole blood, isolated PBMCs, or DNA extracted from either of those sample types. The clonotype comes from a man in his 60s with acute or convalescent COVID-19. The specimen sequenced was peripheral blood. The receptor chain draws on TRBV7-3 and TRBJ2-1, with 9 junctional bases fitting TRBD2. The CDR3: CASSLAGGPNEQFF. The DNA sequence reads TGTGCCAGCAGCTTAGCGGGAGGGCCCAATGAGCAGTTCTTC.